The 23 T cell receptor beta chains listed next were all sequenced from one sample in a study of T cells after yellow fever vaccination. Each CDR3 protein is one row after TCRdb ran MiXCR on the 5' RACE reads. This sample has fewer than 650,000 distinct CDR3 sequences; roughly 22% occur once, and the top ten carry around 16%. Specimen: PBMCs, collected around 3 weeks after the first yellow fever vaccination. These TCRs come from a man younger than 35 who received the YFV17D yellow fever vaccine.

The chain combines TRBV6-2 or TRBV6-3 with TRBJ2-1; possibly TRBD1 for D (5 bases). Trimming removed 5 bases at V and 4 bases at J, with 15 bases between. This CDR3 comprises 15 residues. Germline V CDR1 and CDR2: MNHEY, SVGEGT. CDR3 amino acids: CASSLGLTEYNEQFF. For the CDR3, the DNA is TGTGCCAGCAGTCTTGGGTTGACAGAGTACAATGAGCAGTTCTTC.

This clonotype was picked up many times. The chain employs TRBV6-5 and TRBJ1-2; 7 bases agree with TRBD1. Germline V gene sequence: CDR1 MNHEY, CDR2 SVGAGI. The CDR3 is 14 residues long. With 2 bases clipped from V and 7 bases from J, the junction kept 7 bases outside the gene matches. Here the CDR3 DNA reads TGTGCCAGCAGTTACCGGAGGACAGGCGGTGGCTACACCTTC. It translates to CASSYRRTGGGYTF.

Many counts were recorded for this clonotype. The CDR3: CASSWTIMNTEAFF. The CDR3 DNA reads as TGTGCCAGCAGCTGGACAATTATGAACACTGAAGCTTTCTTT. This chain connects TRBV5-6 to TRBJ1-1; TRBD1 might be the D (5 bases). From germline, CDR1 is SGHDT and CDR2 YYEEEE. The CDR3 spans 14 residues. The V end was cut by 3 bases, the J end by 0 bases, with 9 bases between.

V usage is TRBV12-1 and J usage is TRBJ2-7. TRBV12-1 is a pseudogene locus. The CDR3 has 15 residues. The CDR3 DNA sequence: TGTGCCAGCAGCTTCCCATACCGATTTGGGTCCGAGCAGTACGTC. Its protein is CASSFPYRFGSEQYV.

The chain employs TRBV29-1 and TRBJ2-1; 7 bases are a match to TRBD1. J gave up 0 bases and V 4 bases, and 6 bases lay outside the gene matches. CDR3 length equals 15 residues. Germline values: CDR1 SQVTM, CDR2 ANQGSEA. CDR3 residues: CSVGPGQSSYNEQFF. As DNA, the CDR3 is TGCAGCGTTGGACCGGGACAGAGCTCCTACAATGAGCAGTTCTTC.

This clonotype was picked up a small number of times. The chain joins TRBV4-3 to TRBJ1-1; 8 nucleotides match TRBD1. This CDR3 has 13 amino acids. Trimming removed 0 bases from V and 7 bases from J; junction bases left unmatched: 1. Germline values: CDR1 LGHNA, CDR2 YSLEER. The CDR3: CASSQEGQVEAFF. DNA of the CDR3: TGCGCCAGCAGCCAAGAGGGACAGGTTGAAGCTTTCTTT.

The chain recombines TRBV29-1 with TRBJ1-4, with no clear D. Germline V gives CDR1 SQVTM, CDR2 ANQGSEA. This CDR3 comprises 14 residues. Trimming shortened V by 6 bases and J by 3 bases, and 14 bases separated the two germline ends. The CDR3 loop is CSVLPGLSNEKLFF. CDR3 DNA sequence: TGCAGCGTCCTCCCCGGTCTGTCTAATGAAAAACTGTTTTTT.

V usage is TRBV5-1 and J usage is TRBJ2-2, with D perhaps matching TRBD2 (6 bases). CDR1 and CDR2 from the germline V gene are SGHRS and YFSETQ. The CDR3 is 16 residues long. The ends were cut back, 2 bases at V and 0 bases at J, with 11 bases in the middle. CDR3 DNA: TGCGCCAGCAGCTTCCCGCGGGGCTCGAACACCGGGGAGCTGTTTTTT. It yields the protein CASSFPRGSNTGELFF.

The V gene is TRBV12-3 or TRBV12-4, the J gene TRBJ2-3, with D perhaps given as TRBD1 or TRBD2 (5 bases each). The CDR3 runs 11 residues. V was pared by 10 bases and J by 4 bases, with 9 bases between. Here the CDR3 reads CATRGADTQYF. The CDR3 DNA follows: TGTGCCACTCGGGGCGCAGATACGCAGTATTTT.

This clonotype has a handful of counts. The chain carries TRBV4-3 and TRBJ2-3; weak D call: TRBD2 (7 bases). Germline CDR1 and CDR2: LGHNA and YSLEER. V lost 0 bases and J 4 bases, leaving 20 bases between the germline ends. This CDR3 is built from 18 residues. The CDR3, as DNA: TGCGCCAGCAGCCAAGATTGGGTTGGGAGGGGGGCGGCAGATACGCAGTATTTT. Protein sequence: CASSQDWVGRGAADTQYF.

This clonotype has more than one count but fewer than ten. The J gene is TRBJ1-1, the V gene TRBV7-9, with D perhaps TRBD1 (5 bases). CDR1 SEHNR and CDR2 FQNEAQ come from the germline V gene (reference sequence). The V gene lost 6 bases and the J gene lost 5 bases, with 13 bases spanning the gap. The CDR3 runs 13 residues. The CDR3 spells CASRVREKTEAFF. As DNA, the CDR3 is TGTGCCAGCAGGGTCAGGGAGAAAACTGAAGCTTTCTTT.

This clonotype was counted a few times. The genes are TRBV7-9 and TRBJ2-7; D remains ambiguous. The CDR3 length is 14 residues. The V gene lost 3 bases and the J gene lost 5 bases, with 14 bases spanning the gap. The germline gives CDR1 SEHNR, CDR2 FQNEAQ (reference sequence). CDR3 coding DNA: TGTGCCAGCAGCTTCACCCCGCCGAAGGACGAGCAGTACTTC. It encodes CASSFTPPKDEQYF.

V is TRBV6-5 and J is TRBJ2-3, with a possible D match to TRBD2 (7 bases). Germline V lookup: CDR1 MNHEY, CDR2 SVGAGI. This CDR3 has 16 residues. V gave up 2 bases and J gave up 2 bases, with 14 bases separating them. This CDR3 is CASSYTAGAVTDTQYF. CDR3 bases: TGTGCCAGCAGTTACACCGCGGGGGCCGTCACAGATACGCAGTATTTT.

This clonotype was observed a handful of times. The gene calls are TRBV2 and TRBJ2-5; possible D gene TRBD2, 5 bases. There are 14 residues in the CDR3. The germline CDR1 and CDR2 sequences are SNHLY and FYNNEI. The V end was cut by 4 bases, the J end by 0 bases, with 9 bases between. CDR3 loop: CASSGHGDQETQYF. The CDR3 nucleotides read TGTGCCAGCAGTGGGCACGGGGACCAAGAGACCCAGTACTTC. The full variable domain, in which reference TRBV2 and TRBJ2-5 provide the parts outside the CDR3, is EPEVTQTPSHQVTQMGQEVILRCVPISNHLYFYWYRQILGQKVEFLVSFYNNEISEKSEIFDDQFSVERPDGSNFTLKIRSTKLEDSAMYFCASSGHGDQETQYFGPGTRLLVL.

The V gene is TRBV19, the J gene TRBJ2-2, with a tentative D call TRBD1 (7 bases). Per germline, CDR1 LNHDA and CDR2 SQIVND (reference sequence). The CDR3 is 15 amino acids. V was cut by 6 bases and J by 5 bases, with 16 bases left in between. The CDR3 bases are TGTGCCAGTAGGATGGAGGGGGCGGGAACCGGGGAGCTGTTTTTT. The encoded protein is CASRMEGAGTGELFF.

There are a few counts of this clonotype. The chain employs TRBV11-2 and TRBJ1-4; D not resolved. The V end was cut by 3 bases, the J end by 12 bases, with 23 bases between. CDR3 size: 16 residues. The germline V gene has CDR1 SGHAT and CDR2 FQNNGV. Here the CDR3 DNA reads TGTGCCAGCAGCTTTCCCCCGAGGCCGAGTTTTGGGGAACTGTTTTTT. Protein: CASSFPPRPSFGELFF.

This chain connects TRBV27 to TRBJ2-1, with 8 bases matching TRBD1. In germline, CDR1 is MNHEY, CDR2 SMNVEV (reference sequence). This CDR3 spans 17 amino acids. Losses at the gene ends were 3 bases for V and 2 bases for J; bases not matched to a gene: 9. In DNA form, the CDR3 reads TGTGCCAGCAGTTTCCTTACAGGGGGTTTCCCCTACAATGAGCAGTTCTTC. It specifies CASSFLTGGFPYNEQFF.

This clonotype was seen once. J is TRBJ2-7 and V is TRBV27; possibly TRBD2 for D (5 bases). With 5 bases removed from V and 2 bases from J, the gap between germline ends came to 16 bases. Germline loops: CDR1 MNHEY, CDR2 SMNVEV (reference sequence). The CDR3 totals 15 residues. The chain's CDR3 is CASSPHALAAYEQYV. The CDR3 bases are TGTGCCAGCAGTCCACACGCGCTAGCAGCCTACGAGCAGTACGTC.

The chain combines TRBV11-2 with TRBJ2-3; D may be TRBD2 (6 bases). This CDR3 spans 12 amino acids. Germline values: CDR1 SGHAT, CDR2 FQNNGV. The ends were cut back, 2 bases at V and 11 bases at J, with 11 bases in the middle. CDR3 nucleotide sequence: TGTGCCAGCAGCTTAACCCCCGGGGGGCAGTATTTT. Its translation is CASSLTPGGQYF.

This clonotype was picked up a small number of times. The CDR3 bases are TGTGCCAGCACCCTGGGGTCTAGCACAGATACGCAGTATTTT. This sequence encodes CASTLGSSTDTQYF. V gene TRBV7-6 combines with J gene TRBJ2-3; unclear D gene. V was shortened by 7 bases and J by 0 bases, with 11 bases between the two germline ends. Looked up from germline, CDR1 is SGHVS and CDR2 is FNYEAQ. This CDR3 comprises 14 residues.

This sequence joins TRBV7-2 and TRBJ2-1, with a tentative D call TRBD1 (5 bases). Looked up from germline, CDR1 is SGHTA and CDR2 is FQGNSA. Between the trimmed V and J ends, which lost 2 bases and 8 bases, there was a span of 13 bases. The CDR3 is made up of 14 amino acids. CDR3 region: CASSLSGSWDEQFF. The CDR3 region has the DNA TGTGCCAGCAGCTTATCAGGGTCTTGGGATGAGCAGTTCTTC.

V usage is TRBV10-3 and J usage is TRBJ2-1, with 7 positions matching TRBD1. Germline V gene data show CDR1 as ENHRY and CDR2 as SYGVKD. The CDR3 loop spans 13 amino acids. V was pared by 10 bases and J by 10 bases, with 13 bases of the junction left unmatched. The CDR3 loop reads CASSVENRGEQFF. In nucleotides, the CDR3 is TGTGCCAGTAGCGTGGAGAACAGGGGAGAGCAGTTCTTC.

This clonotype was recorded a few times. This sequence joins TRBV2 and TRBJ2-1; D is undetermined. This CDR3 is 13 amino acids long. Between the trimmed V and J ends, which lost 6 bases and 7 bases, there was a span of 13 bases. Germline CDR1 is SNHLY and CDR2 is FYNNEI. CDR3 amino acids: CASSDARRNEQFF. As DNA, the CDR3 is TGTGCCAGCAGCGATGCGCGACGAAATGAGCAGTTCTTC.